These T cell receptor beta chains were read from a single sample in a study of CD8+ T cells in alopecia areata. Using immunoSEQ multiplex PCR, the repertoire was profiled, and TCRdb retains in-frame clones only, with some absent. The sample lists fewer than 250,000 clones; under 40% were seen once. The material was CD4+ T cells sorted from blood, obtained at approximately week 31, from a patient treated with tofacitinib. These receptors came from a human donor with alopecia areata. The CDR3 runs from the conserved cysteine through the conserved F or W. Rows give clone size only sometimes, using once, few, many, or a class for an expanded clone.

TRBV7-9	few	TRBJ2-1	CASSHSTSVNEQFF
TRBV29-1	many	TRBJ2-3	CSVGGGTSQHRDTQYF
TRBV6-6	few	TRBJ1-2	CASSEPGQYYGYTF
TRBV7-2	.	TRBJ2-1	CASSLQAYNEQFF
TRBV11-2	few	TRBJ1-1	CASSLAGQANTEAFF
TRBV29-1	.	TRBJ1-1	CSVTRGEVETFF
TRBV18	few	TRBJ1-1	CASSPGRPNTEAFF
TRBV7-3	few	TRBJ2-1	CASSPSVRGEQFF
TRBV11-2	few	TRBJ2-3	CASSSGLAPFSDTQYF
TRBV5-1	few	TRBJ2-3	CASQNPRGLDTQYF
TRBV2	few	TRBJ2-7	CASNPGQGAYEQYF
TRBV5-1	.	TRBJ2-3	CASSPWTGTSTDTQYF
TRBV11-2	.	TRBJ2-2	CASSPLRGGVARELFF
TRBV29-1	few	TRBJ1-1	CSVVKVNTEAFF
TRBV6-1	.	TRBJ1-1	CASRTQGSTEAFF
TRBV30	.	TRBJ1-2	CAWRRPLDLENGYTF
TRBV29-1	few	TRBJ1-4	CSFSRGATNEKLFF
TRBV7-6	.	TRBJ2-7	CASSPDSTYEQYF
TRBV7-9	.	TRBJ1-1	CASSLYTEAFF
TRBV5-5	few	TRBJ2-3	CASRYRGGTDTQYF
TRBV30	few	TRBJ2-1	CAQAWGPLSEQFF
TRBV9	.	TRBJ2-1	CASSPLGYNEQFF